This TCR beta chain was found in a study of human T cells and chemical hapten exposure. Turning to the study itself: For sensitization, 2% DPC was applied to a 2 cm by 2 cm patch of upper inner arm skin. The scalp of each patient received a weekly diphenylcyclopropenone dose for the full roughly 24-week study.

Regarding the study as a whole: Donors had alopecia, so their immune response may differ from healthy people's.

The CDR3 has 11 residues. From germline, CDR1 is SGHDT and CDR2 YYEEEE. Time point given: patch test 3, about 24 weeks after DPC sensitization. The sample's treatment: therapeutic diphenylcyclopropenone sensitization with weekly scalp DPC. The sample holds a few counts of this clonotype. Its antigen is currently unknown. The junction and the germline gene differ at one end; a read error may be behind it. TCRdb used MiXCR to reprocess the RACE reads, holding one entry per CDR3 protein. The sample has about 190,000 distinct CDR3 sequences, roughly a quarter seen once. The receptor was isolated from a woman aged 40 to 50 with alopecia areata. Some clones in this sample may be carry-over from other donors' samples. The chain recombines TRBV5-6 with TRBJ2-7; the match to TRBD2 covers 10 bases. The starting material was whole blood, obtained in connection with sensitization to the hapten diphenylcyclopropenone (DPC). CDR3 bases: TGTGCCAGCCGGGCTAGCGGGAGCTTTCACTTC. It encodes CASRASGSFHF.